The present T cell receptor (beta chain) was sequenced within a study of monozygotic twins with inflammatory bowel disease. The study's findings and limits: Support was absent for any single strong signal or clonotype linked to IBD.

Staff drew an approximately 2.6 ml blood sample from each donor. The template was total RNA from whole blood, with no T cell sorting. TCRdb re-called the 5' RACE reads, yielding one record per CDR3 amino acid sequence without DNA. This table holds about 330,000 distinct CDR3 sequences. Note on this clonotype: No antigen is known for it.

The sample taken for sequencing was blood. The receptor's source is a human donor with ulcerative colitis or Crohn's disease, or a healthy co-twin of an affected twin (not recorded which).

The CDR3 loop is CASSLGPRENNSPLHF. This chain connects TRBV5-4 to TRBJ1-6. There are 16 residues in the CDR3. CDR1 and CDR2 from the germline V gene are SGHNT and YYREEE (reference sequence).